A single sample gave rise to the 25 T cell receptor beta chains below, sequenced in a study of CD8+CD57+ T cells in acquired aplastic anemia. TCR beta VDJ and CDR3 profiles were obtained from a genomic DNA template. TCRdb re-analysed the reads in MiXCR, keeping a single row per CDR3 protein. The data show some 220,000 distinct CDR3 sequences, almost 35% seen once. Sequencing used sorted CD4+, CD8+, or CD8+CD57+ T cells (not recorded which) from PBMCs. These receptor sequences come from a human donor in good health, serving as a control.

The CDR3 DNA reads TGTGCCAGCAGCTCAAAGACGGCGAGGCCCTTCTTT. It codes for CASSSKTARPFF. The chain is built from TRBV7-2 and TRBJ1-1; D call uncertain. Germline assignment: CDR1 SGHTA and CDR2 FQGNSA. The CDR3 has 12 residues. V lost 4 bases to trimming and J lost 14 bases, with 17 bases between them. The complete variable domain, with remaining parts taken from reference TRBV7-2 and TRBJ1-1, reads GAGVSQSPSNKVTEKGKDVELRCDPISGHTALYWYRQSLGQGLEFLIYFQGNSAPDKSGLPSDRFSAERTGGSVSTLTIQRTQQEDSAVYLCASSSKTARPFFGQGTRLTVV.

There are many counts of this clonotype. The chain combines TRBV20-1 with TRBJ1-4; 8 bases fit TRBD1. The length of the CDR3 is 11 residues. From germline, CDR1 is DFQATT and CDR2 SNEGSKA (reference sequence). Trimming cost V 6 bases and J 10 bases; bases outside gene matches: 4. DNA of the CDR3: TGCAGTGCCAGGGGGCCTGGAAAACTGTTTTTT. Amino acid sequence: CSARGPGKLFF.

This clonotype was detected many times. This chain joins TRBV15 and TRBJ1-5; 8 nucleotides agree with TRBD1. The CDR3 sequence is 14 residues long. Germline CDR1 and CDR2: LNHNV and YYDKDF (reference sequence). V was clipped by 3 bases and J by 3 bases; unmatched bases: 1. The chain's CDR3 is CATSRTGANQPQHF. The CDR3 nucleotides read TGTGCCACCAGCAGGACAGGGGCCAATCAGCCCCAGCATTTT.

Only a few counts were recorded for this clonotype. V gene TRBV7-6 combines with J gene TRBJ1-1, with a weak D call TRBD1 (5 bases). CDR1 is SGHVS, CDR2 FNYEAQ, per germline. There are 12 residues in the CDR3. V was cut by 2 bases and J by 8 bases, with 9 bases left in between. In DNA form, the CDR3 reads TGTGCCAGCAGCTTATGGGGGGACGAAGCTTTCTTT. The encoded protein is CASSLWGDEAFF.

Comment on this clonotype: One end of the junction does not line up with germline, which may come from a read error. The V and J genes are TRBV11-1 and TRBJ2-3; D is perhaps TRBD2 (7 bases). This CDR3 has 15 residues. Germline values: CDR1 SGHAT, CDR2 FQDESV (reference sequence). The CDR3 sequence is CASSPWGGGIDTQYF. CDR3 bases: TGCGCCAGCAGCCCTTGGGGGGGGGGCATAGATACGCAGTATTTT.

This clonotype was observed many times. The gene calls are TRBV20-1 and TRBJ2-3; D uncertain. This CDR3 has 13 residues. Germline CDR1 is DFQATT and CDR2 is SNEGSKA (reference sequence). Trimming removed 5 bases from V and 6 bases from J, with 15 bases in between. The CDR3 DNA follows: TGCAGTGCTCAAGTACCGGGTGGGGATACGCAGTATTTT. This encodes CSAQVPGGDTQYF.

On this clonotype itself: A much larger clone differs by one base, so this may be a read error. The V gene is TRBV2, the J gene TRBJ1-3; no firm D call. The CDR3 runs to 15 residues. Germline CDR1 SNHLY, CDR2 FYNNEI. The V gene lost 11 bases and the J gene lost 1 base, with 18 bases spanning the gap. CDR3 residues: CACGEQVISGNTIYF. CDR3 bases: TGTGCCTGCGGGGAGCAAGTAATTTCTGGAAACACCATATATTTT. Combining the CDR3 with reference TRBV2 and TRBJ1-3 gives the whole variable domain EPEVTQTPSHQVTQMGQEVILRCVPISNHLYFYWYRQILGQKVEFLVSFYNNEISEKSEIFDDQFSVERPDGSNFTLKIRSTKLEDSAMYFCACGEQVISGNTIYFGEGSWLTVV.

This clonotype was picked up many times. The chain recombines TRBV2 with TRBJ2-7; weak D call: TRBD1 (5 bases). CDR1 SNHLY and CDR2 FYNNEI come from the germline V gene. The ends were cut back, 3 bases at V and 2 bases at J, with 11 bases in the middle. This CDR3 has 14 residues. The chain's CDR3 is CASSDRGPTYEQYF. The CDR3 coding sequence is TGTGCCAGCAGTGATAGGGGTCCCACCTACGAGCAGTACTTC.

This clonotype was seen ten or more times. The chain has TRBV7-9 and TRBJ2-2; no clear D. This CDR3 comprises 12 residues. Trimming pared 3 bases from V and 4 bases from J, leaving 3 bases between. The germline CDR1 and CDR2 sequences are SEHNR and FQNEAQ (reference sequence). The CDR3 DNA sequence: TGTGCCAGCAGCTTGGGCACCGGGGAGCTGTTTTTT. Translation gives CASSLGTGELFF.

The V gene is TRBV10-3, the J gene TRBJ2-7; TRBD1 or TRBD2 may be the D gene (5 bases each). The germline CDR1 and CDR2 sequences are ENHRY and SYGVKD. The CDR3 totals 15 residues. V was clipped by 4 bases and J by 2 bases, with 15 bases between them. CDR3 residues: CAISVTGTATYEQYF. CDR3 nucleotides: TGTGCCATCAGTGTTACGGGGACGGCTACCTACGAGCAGTACTTC.

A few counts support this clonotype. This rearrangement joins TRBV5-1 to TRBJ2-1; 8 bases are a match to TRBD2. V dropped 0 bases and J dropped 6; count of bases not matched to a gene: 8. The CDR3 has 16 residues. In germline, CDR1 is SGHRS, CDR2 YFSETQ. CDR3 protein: CASSLEPRGVANEQFF. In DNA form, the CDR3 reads TGCGCCAGCAGCTTGGAGCCGCGGGGGGTTGCCAATGAGCAGTTCTTC.

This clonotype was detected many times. The CDR3 here is CASSGYGTGGNGYEQYF. The CDR3 DNA reads TGTGCCAGCAGTGGGTATGGGACGGGGGGGAACGGGTACGAGCAGTACTTC. The V gene is TRBV6-1, the J gene TRBJ2-7, with 8 positions matching TRBD2. CDR1 and CDR2 (germline): MNHNS, SASEGT. The CDR3 has 17 residues. The V and J ends lost 4 bases and 4 bases, in that order; junction bases with no gene match: 15.

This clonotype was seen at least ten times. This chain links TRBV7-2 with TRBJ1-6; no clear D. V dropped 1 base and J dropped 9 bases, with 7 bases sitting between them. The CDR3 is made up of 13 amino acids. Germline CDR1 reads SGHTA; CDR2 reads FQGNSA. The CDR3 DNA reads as TGTGCCAGCAGCTTAGTGGGAAGTTCACCCCTCCACTTT. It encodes CASSLVGSSPLHF. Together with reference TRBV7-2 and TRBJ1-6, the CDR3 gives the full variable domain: GAGVSQSPSNKVTEKGKDVELRCDPISGHTALYWYRQSLGQGLEFLIYFQGNSAPDKSGLPSDRFSAERTGGSVSTLTIQRTQQEDSAVYLCASSLVGSSPLHFGNGTRLTVT.

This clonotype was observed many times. CDR3 coding DNA: TGTGCCAGCAGTACCTACGGGGTGAGTGAGCAGTTCTTC. Its translation: CASSTYGVSEQFF. The chain employs TRBV2 and TRBJ2-1, with a weak D call TRBD2 (5 bases). Germline-derived CDR1 and CDR2 are SNHLY and FYNNEI. The V end was cut by 5 bases, the J end by 9 bases, with 14 bases between. The CDR3 consists of 13 residues.

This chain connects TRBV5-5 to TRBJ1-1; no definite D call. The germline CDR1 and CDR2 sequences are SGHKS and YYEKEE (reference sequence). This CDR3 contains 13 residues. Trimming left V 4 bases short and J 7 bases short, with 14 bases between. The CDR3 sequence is CASSPSIFGEAFF. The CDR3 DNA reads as TGTGCCAGCAGCCCCTCGATCTTCGGTGAAGCTTTCTTT. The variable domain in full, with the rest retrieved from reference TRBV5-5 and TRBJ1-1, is DAGVTQSPTHLIKTRGQQVTLRCSPISGHKSVSWYQQVLGQGPQFIFQYYEKEERGRGNFPDRFSARQFPNYSSELNVNALLLGDSALYLCASSPSIFGEAFFGQGTRLTVV.

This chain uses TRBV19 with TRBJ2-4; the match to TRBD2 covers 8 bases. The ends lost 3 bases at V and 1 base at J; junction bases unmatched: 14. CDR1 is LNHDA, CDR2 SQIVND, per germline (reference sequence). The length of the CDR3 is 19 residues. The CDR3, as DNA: TGTGCCAGTAGTATGGCTAGCGGGTACTTGCCTGACGCCAAAAACATTCAGTACTTC. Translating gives CASSMASGYLPDAKNIQYF.

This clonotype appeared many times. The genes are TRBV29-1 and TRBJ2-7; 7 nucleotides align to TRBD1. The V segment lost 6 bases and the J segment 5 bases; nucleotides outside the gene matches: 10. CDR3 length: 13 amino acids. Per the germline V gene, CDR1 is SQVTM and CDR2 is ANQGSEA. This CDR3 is CSVALDRADEQYF. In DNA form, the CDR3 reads TGCAGCGTCGCACTCGACAGGGCCGACGAGCAGTACTTC.

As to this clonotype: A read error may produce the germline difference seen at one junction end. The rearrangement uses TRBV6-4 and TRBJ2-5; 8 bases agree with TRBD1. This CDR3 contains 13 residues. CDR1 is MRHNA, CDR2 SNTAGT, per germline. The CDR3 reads CASSVDRGETRYF. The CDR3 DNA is TGTGCCAGCAGCGTAGACAGGGGTGAGACCCGGTACTTC.

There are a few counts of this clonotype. CDR3 residues: CSARGLAGTLGNEQFF. The CDR3 DNA is TGCAGTGCTAGGGGACTAGCGGGGACCCTAGGCAATGAGCAGTTCTTC. The chain carries TRBV20-1 and TRBJ2-1; 13 bases are shared with TRBD2. V lost 3 bases, J lost 6 bases, and 8 bases stayed unmatched. This CDR3 spans 16 amino acids. The germline V gene has CDR1 DFQATT and CDR2 SNEGSKA (reference sequence).

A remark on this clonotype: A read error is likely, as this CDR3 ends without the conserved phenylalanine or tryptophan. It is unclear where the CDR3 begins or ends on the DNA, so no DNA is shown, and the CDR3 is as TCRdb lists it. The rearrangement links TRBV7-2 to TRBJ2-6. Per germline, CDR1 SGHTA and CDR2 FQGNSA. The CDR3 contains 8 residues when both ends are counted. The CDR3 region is CASSCGTS.

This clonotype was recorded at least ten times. The CDR3 coding sequence is TGCAGCGCCGGCTTCCAGGACAGGGGTGGAAACACCATATATTTT. Protein product: CSAGFQDRGGNTIYF. The chain links TRBV29-1 to TRBJ1-3; 9 nucleotides match TRBD1. The junction had 10 bases not matched to a gene; V was cut back by 7 bases and J by 3 bases. Germline lookup yields CDR1 SQVTM and CDR2 ANQGSEA. This CDR3 contains 15 residues. The full variable domain, rest sourced from reference TRBV29-1 and TRBJ1-3, is SAVISQKPSRDICQRGTSLTIQCQVDSQVTMMFWYRQQPGQSLTLIATANQGSEATYESGFVIDKFPISRPNLTFSTLTVSNMSPEDSSIYLCSAGFQDRGGNTIYFGEGSWLTVV.

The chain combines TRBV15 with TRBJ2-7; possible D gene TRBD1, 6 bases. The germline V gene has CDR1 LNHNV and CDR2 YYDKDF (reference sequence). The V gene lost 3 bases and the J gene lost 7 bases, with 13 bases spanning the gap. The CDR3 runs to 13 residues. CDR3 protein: CATSSISGEEQYF. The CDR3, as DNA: TGTGCCACCAGCAGCATCTCAGGGGAAGAGCAGTACTTC.

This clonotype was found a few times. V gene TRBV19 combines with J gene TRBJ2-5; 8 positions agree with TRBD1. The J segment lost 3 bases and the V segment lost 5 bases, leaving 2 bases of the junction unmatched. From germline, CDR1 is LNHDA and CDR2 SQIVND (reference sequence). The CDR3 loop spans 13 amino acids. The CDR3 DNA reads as TGTGCCAGTAGTCCGGACAGGGAAGAGACCCAGTACTTC. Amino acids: CASSPDREETQYF.

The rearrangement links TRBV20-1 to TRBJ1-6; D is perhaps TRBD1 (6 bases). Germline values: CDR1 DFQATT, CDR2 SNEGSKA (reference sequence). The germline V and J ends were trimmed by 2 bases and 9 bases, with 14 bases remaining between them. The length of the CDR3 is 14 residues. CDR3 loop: CSARPTGGGSPLHF. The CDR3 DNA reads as TGCAGTGCTAGACCGACAGGTGGAGGTTCACCCCTCCACTTT.

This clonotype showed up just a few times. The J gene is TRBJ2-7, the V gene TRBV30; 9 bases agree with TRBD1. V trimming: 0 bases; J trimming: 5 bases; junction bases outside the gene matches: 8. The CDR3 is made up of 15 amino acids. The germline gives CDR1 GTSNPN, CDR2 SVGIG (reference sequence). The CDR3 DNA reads TGTGCCTGGAGTGTGTCCTGGACAGGGGCGAACGAGCAGTACTTC. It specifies CAWSVSWTGANEQYF. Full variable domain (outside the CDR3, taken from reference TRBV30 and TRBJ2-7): SQTIHQWPATLVQPVGSPLSLECTVEGTSNPNLYWYRQAAGRGLQLLFYSVGIGQISSEVPQNLSASRPQDRQFILSSKKLLLSDSGFYLCAWSVSWTGANEQYFGPGTRLTVT.